Sequencing of this TCR beta chain was carried out in a study of shared clonotypes between healthy human individuals. The CDR3 is 15 residues long. Assay: immunoSEQ multiplex PCR; the TCRdb copy retains only in-frame clones and omits some. Of hundreds of thousands of clones listed, almost 97% are singletons. The TCR originated in a woman aged 25 to 39 in good health. Specimen: naive CD4+ T cells sorted from blood. Subset meaning: CD45RA+ positively selected. V and J are TRBV22-1 and TRBJ2-7; no DNA check was done on the table's D call, TRBD2. TRBV22-1 is tagged as a pseudogene. The CDR3 sequence is CPPPRQRESIYEQYF. The CDR3 DNA reads TGTCCCCCGCCGCGTCAGCGGGAGTCCATCTACGAGCAGTACTTC.